This is a list of T cell receptor beta chains from one sample in a study of blood T cells in healthy people across ages. TCRdb ran MiXCR on the 5' RACE reads and lists one entry per CDR3 protein. This table has around 1.5 million distinct CDR3 sequences, around 42% appearing once. The sequencing sample was made of blood. The receptors shown here come from a woman aged 18-29 years in good health. Each CDR3 is given with its conserved first and last residue. A D gene is named only where the DNA matches it firmly. A clone size is listed for some rows: how often the clone was seen (once, few, many), or a class if it is expanded.

TRBV6-1	-	TRBJ2-3	-	CASHSGPLFRDTQYF	TGTGCCAGCCATTCCGGGCCCCTTTTCAGAGATACGCAGTATTTT
TRBV6-6	TRBD2	TRBJ2-7	-	CASDAGTRGNEQYF	TGTGCCAGCGATGCCGGGACTAGGGGGAACGAGCAGTACTTC
TRBV20-1	TRBD2	TRBJ2-3	-	CSGKPGGTDTQYF	TGCAGTGGCAAGCCGGGGGGAACGGATACGCAGTATTTT
TRBV27	TRBD2	TRBJ2-1	few	CASGAGPQFF	TGTGCCAGCGGAGCGGGGCCACAGTTCTTC
TRBV20-1	-	TRBJ1-2	-	CSALLGYGYTF	TGCAGTGCCCTCCTAGGGTACGGCTACACCTTC
TRBV20-1	-	TRBJ2-5	-	CSARGGSQETQYF	TGCAGTGCTAGAGGAGGCTCCCAAGAGACCCAGTACTTC
TRBV28	-	TRBJ2-7	-	CASRVGGASYEQYF	TGTGCCAGCAGGGTGGGGGGGGCCTCCTACGAGCAGTACTTC
TRBV20-1	-	TRBJ2-1	few	CSATRPPFNEQFF	TGCAGTGCTACCCGACCGCCTTTTAATGAGCAGTTCTTC
TRBV6-1	-	TRBJ1-1	few	CASLTGNTEAFF	TGTGCCAGCCTTACAGGGAACACTGAAGCTTTCTTT
TRBV4-2	TRBD2	TRBJ2-2	-	CASSQDSSGPKGNTGELFF	TGTGCCAGCAGCCAAGATTCTAGCGGCCCCAAGGGGAACACCGGGGAGCTGTTTTTT
TRBV27	-	TRBJ2-3	few	CASSRAEVTDTQYF	TGTGCCAGCAGCCGAGCGGAAGTCACAGATACGCAGTATTTT
TRBV5-1	TRBD1	TRBJ1-1	-	CASSLESGGMNTEAFF	TGCGCCAGCAGCTTGGAGTCAGGGGGCATGAACACTGAAGCTTTCTTT
TRBV11-2	-	TRBJ1-1	-	CASSLGRELDEAFF	TGTGCCAGCAGCCTAGGAAGGGAATTGGATGAAGCTTTCTTT
TRBV29-1	-	TRBJ2-7	-	CSARETVSYEQYF	TGCAGCGCTAGGGAGACAGTCTCCTACGAGCAGTACTTC
TRBV7-2	-	TRBJ2-4	-	CASSQTGAVLAKNIQYF	TGTGCCAGCAGCCAAACGGGAGCGGTTCTAGCCAAAAACATTCAGTACTTC
TRBV20-1	TRBD2	TRBJ2-7	-	CSARKAGTSGASSYEQYF	TGCAGTGCTAGAAAAGCCGGGACTAGCGGGGCTAGCTCCTACGAGCAGTACTTC
TRBV5-4	TRBD2	TRBJ2-1	-	CASSLDRLAGANEQFF	TGTGCCAGCAGCTTGGATAGACTAGCGGGAGCGAATGAGCAGTTCTTC
TRBV25-1	-	TRBJ2-5	-	CASRGRTETQYF	TGTGCCAGCAGGGGGCGGACAGAGACCCAGTACTTC
TRBV9	TRBD2	TRBJ2-1	-	CASSVESSGGNEQFF	TGTGCCAGCAGCGTAGAGAGTAGCGGGGGCAATGAGCAGTTCTTC
TRBV5-1	TRBD2	TRBJ2-7	-	CASSLGTSGTGDLSSYNEQYF	TGCGCCAGCAGCTTGGGGACTAGCGGGACCGGTGATCTAAGCTCCTACAATGAGCAGTACTTC
TRBV4-2	-	TRBJ1-4	few	CASSQDSGDNNEKLFF	TGTGCCAGCAGCCAAGACAGTGGTGATAATAATGAAAAACTGTTTTTT
TRBV27	-	TRBJ1-4	few	CASSSPTNEKLFF	TGTGCCAGCAGTTCACCAACTAATGAAAAACTGTTTTTT
TRBV7-9	-	TRBJ1-4	few	CASRPTGSTNEKLFF	TGTGCCAGCAGGCCGACTGGTTCTACTAATGAAAAACTGTTTTTT
TRBV2	-	TRBJ1-5	-	CASSERAPAQHF	TGTGCCAGCAGTGAAAGAGCCCCGGCCCAGCATTTT
TRBV9	TRBD1	TRBJ1-4	few	CASSVGQGPNEKLFF	TGTGCCAGCAGCGTCGGACAGGGTCCTAATGAAAAACTGTTTTTT
TRBV4-2	-	TRBJ2-3	-	CASSQGLGGVLNSADTQYF	TGTGCCAGCAGCCAAGGTCTTGGCGGAGTCTTGAATAGCGCAGATACGCAGTATTTT